These 10 T cell receptor beta chains came from one sample sequenced in a study of cytotoxic CD8 clonotypes in ibrutinib-treated CLL. Some clones are missing from TCRdb's copy, which holds only in-frame ones; the method was immunoSEQ multiplex PCR. Counted here are 250,000 to 350,000 clones, more than 70% occurring once; the ten biggest clones make up approximately 5.1%. This specimen was PBMCs, taken at disease progression, from a patient treated with ibrutinib. The origin of the receptors is a human donor with chronic lymphocytic leukemia.

The count of this clone is one. This sequence joins TRBV5-1 and TRBJ2-7; possible D gene TRBD2, 6 bases. In germline, CDR1 is SGHRS, CDR2 YFSETQ. The V and J ends lost 4 bases and 4 bases respectively, with 15 bases between them. This CDR3 region has 14 residues. The CDR3 spells CASSTDIRGYEQYF. CDR3 in DNA: TGCGCCAGCAGCACCGACATCCGGGGGTACGAGCAGTACTTC.

The chain is built from TRBV7-8 and TRBJ2-2, with TRBD1 matching 9 bases. The germline gives CDR1 SGHVS, CDR2 FQNEAQ. V shed 6 bases, J shed 8 bases, and the junction held 13 bases outside the gene matches. The CDR3 is made up of 16 amino acids. CDR3 nucleotides: TGTGCCAGCAGGGAACCGGGACAGGGACGTCTAGGGGAGCTGTTTTTT. Protein product: CASREPGQGRLGELFF.

Only a few counts were recorded for this clone. The chain carries TRBV2 and TRBJ1-5; D unresolved. Trimming stripped 4 bases from V and 3 bases from J, with 7 bases between. CDR1 is SNHLY, CDR2 FYNNEI, per germline. The CDR3 is 13 residues long. Written as DNA, the CDR3 is TGTGCCAGCAGTGCTGATTACAATCAGCCCCAGCATTTT. This sequence encodes CASSADYNQPQHF.

The chain couples TRBV28 to TRBJ1-2, with D tentatively TRBD1 (6 bases). This CDR3 has 16 residues. Germline V CDR1 and CDR2: MDHEN, SYDVKM. The V end was cut by 4 bases, the J end by 4 bases, with 19 bases between. Here the CDR3 reads CASSSRWAGGSYGYTF. CDR3 sequence (DNA): TGTGCCAGCAGTTCGCGGTGGGCCGGGGGCAGCTATGGCTACACCTTC.

The chain couples TRBV9 to TRBJ2-1; no clear D. This CDR3 region has 11 residues. The germline V gene has CDR1 SGDLS and CDR2 YYNGEE. The V gene lost 3 bases and the J gene lost 13 bases, with 11 bases spanning the gap. CDR3 DNA sequence: TGTGCCAGCAGCGGGTCTTGGGGACAGTTCTTC. This sequence encodes CASSGSWGQFF.

The rearrangement uses TRBV7-2 and TRBJ1-1; D gene unclear. Germline assignment: CDR1 SGHTA and CDR2 FQGNSA. CDR3 length: 13 residues. The V end was cut by 5 bases, the J end by 5 bases, with 12 bases between. The CDR3 region has the DNA TGTGCCAGCAGCCTCACGGACCGGACTGAAGCTTTCTTT. It translates to CASSLTDRTEAFF.

This clone was seen only once. J is TRBJ2-7 and V is TRBV7-2; 9 nucleotides agree with TRBD2. The CDR3 has 17 amino acids. V shed 5 bases, J shed 3 bases, and the junction held 14 bases outside the gene matches. Per germline, CDR1 SGHTA and CDR2 FQGNSA. CDR3 DNA: TGTGCCAGCAGCCGGAAACCTGCTAGCGGGAAGTACTACGAGCAGTACTTC. Its translation is CASSRKPASGKYYEQYF.

V gene TRBV14 combines with J gene TRBJ1-2, with D unclear. This CDR3 has 18 amino acids. Germline lookup yields CDR1 SGHDN and CDR2 FVKESK. Trimming took 1 base from V and 2 from J, leaving 20 bases between them. The CDR3 DNA reads TGTGCCAGCAGCCAAGGAAACCCTAGTAGGGCGGACAACTATGGCTACACCTTC. Its translation: CASSQGNPSRADNYGYTF. Supplemented by reference TRBV14 and TRBJ1-2, the full variable domain reads EAGVTQFPSHSVIEKGQTVTLRCDPISGHDNLYWYRRVMGKEIKFLLHFVKESKQDESGMPNNRFLAERTGGTYSTLKVQPAELEDSGVYFCASSQGNPSRADNYGYTFGSGTRLTVV.

The chain employs TRBV6-5 and TRBJ2-7; D possibly corresponds to TRBD1 (6 bases). The CDR3 is made up of 13 amino acids. Per the germline V gene, CDR1 is MNHEY and CDR2 is SVGAGI. V was pared by 4 bases and J by 2 bases, with 9 bases between. The chain's CDR3 is CASSSRGPYEQYF. The CDR3 nucleotides are TGTGCCAGCAGTTCCAGGGGACCCTACGAGCAGTACTTC.

This chain uses TRBV7-8 with TRBJ2-7; 12 bases are a match to TRBD1. The CDR3 spans 15 residues. Germline CDR1 is SGHVS and CDR2 is FQNEAQ. J was trimmed by 7 bases and V by 5 bases; bases with no gene match: 9. CDR3 in amino acids: CASSGRGQGAREQYF. The CDR3 DNA follows: TGTGCCAGCAGCGGACGGGGACAGGGGGCAAGAGAGCAGTACTTC.